Below, 9 T cell receptor beta chains from the same sample are listed, as sequenced in a study of blood T cell repertoires in COVID-19. Repertoires were generated with immunoSEQ multiplex PCR, while TCRdb's copy carries only in-frame clones and drops some. There are about 400,000 clones in the sample; about 85% occur only once, and roughly 1.8% lies in the top ten. The sequenced material came from PBMCs or T cells enriched from blood (not recorded which). Receptors were obtained from a woman aged 18-29 years with acute COVID-19.

With respect to this clone: Other DNA sequences from this sample encode an identical CDR3 as well. The rearrangement joins TRBV18 to TRBJ2-7; 7 bases line up with TRBD1. The germline gives CDR1 KGHSH, CDR2 LQKENI. The CDR3 has 13 amino acids. With 2 bases clipped from V and 2 bases from J, the junction kept 0 bases outside the gene matches. The CDR3 nucleotides read TGTGCCAGCTCACCAGGGACAGCCTACGAGCAGTACTTC. Protein product: CASSPGTAYEQYF.

This chain joins TRBV14 and TRBJ1-2, with TRBD1 matching over 9 bases. The germline V gene encodes CDR1 SGHDN and CDR2 FVKESK. The trim removed 1 base at V and 8 bases at J, leaving 17 bases unmatched. This CDR3 comprises 18 residues. The CDR3 DNA sequence: TGTGCCAGCAGCCAAGTACGACCGGGACAGGGAATGCAGGTCGGCTACACCTTC. Translated, it gives CASSQVRPGQGMQVGYTF.

The J gene is TRBJ1-6, the V gene TRBV14; no reliable D call. Per germline, CDR1 SGHDN and CDR2 FVKESK. CDR3 length equals 15 residues. V was clipped by 5 bases and J by 0 bases, with 8 bases between them. CDR3 protein: CASSIESSYNSPLHF. The CDR3 coding sequence is TGTGCCAGCAGCATTGAGAGCTCCTATAATTCACCCCTCCACTTT. Filled out from reference TRBV14 and TRBJ1-6, the complete variable domain reads EAGVTQFPSHSVIEKGQTVTLRCDPISGHDNLYWYRRVMGKEIKFLLHFVKESKQDESGMPNNRFLAERTGGTYSTLKVQPAELEDSGVYFCASSIESSYNSPLHFGNGTRLTVT.

This clone has more than one count but fewer than ten. The rearrangement uses TRBV5-4 and TRBJ1-4, with a weak D call TRBD1 (5 bases). The germline V gene encodes CDR1 SGHNT and CDR2 YYREEE (reference sequence). With 2 bases removed from V and 3 bases from J, the gap between germline ends came to 14 bases. CDR3 length: 16 residues. Here the CDR3 reads CASSLDSAASNEKLFF. In DNA, the CDR3 is TGTGCCAGCAGCTTAGACAGCGCTGCATCTAATGAAAAACTGTTTTTT.

V and J are TRBV7-9 and TRBJ2-7; the match to TRBD2 covers 12 bases. Germline assignment: CDR1 SEHNR and CDR2 FQNEAQ (reference sequence). Trimming removed 6 bases from V and 5 bases from J; junction bases left unmatched: 11. There are 16 residues in the CDR3. This chain's CDR3 is CASSSTTSGSLHEQYF. The CDR3 DNA sequence: TGTGCCAGCAGTTCGACGACTAGCGGGAGTCTCCACGAGCAGTACTTC.

The chain has TRBV6-5 and TRBJ1-2; D is ambiguous. V dropped 0 bases and J dropped 10 bases, with 9 bases sitting between them. This CDR3 has 12 residues. Germline CDR1 and CDR2: MNHEY and SVGAGI. CDR3 residues: CASSYSDGLYTF. CDR3 in DNA: TGTGCCAGCAGTTACTCGGACGGACTCTACACCTTC.

The rearrangement joins TRBV28 to TRBJ2-7, with a possible D match to TRBD1 (6 bases). The CDR3 length is 13 residues. Trimming removed 6 bases from V and 6 bases from J, with 15 bases in between. CDR1 is MDHEN and CDR2 is SYDVKM in the germline V gene. The CDR3 spells CASSLPQGPEQYF. DNA of the CDR3: TGTGCCAGCAGCCTGCCACAGGGCCCCGAGCAGTACTTC. The full variable domain, its missing parts supplied by reference TRBV28 and TRBJ2-7, is DVKVTQSSRYLVKRTGEKVFLECVQDMDHENMFWYRQDPGLGLRLIYFSYDVKMKEKGDIPEGYSVSREKKERFSLILESASTNQTSMYLCASSLPQGPEQYFGPGTRLTVT.

In its sample, this clone was seen a few times. This chain connects TRBV19 to TRBJ2-7, with TRBD1 matching over 7 bases. CDR3 length equals 14 residues. Germline assignment: CDR1 LNHDA and CDR2 SQIVND (reference sequence). Unmatched junction bases numbered 7, after V lost 5 bases and J lost 3 bases. CDR3 residues: CASSVPGQLYEQYF. The CDR3 coding sequence is TGTGCCAGTAGTGTCCCGGGACAGCTCTACGAGCAGTACTTC. Looking up the rest from reference TRBV19 and TRBJ2-7 gives the full variable domain: DGGITQSPKYLFRKEGQNVTLSCEQNLNHDAMYWYRQDPGQGLRLIYYSQIVNDFQKGDIAEGYSVSREKKESFPLTVTSAQKNPTAFYLCASSVPGQLYEQYFGPGTRLTVT.

The chain links TRBV9 to TRBJ1-1; 7 positions match TRBD1. Germline V gene data show CDR1 as SGDLS and CDR2 as YYNGEE. Trimming removed 4 bases from V and 3 bases from J; junction bases left unmatched: 9. The CDR3 spans 15 residues. CDR3 sequence (DNA): TGTGCCAGCAGCCTCCGGACAGGAAGGGACACTGAAGCTTTCTTT. Protein product: CASSLRTGRDTEAFF.